Listed below are T cell receptor beta chains from one sample, sequenced in a study of T cells in Graves' hyperthyroidism and ophthalmopathy. Each CDR3 protein is one row after TCRdb ran MiXCR on the multiplex PCR reads. The sample records nearly 600,000 distinct CDR3 sequences, over 12% being singletons. Sequences were obtained from blood. The receptor source for this set is a woman under 30 with Graves' ophthalmopathy. The CDR3 runs from the conserved cysteine through the conserved F or W. A D gene is named only where the DNA matches it firmly. Where a row states a size, it is once, few, many or the class of an expanded clone; other rows omit it.

V	D	size	J	CDR3	DNA
TRBV28	.	many	TRBJ2-7	CATLWAGGGTEQYF	TGTGCCACTTTATGGGCAGGAGGCGGTACGGAGCAGTACTTC
TRBV12-3/TRBV12-4	.	.	TRBJ2-5	CASSFPTLGGMETQYF	TGTGCCAGCAGTTTCCCTACGTTGGGTGGGATGGAGACCCAGTACTTC
TRBV10-3	TRBD1	.	TRBJ2-7	CAISDQDRTGLVDEQYF	TGTGCCATCAGTGATCAGGACAGGACGGGGCTAGTGGACGAGCAGTACTTC
TRBV6-2/TRBV6-3	.	many	TRBJ2-7	CASSYMAGDQYEQYF	TGTGCCAGCAGTTACATGGCAGGGGATCAGTACGAGCAGTACTTC
TRBV5-1	.	few	TRBJ1-1	CASSLQPQGGGTEAFF	TGCGCCAGCAGCTTGCAACCACAGGGAGGGGGGACTGAAGCTTTCTTT
TRBV20-1	TRBD2	few	TRBJ2-1	CSANLAGAQSYNEQFF	TGCAGTGCTAATCTAGCGGGAGCTCAATCCTACAATGAGCAGTTCTTC
TRBV30	.	.	TRBJ1-1	CAWSGPRNEAFF	TGTGCCTGGAGTGGGCCTAGGAATGAAGCTTTCTTT
TRBV11-2	.	few	TRBJ1-2	CASSFQWGRAPETYGYTF	TGTGCCAGCAGCTTCCAATGGGGCCGGGCCCCCGAAACCTATGGCTACACCTTC
TRBV5-6	.	many	TRBJ2-5	CASTPLGRARQETQYF	TGTGCCAGCACCCCGCTGGGTAGGGCTAGACAAGAGACCCAGTACTTC
TRBV30	.	many	TRBJ1-5	CAWSGDGIQPQHF	TGTGCCTGGAGTGGAGACGGAATTCAGCCCCAGCATTTT
TRBV20-1	.	.	TRBJ2-7	CSASNTYEQYF	TGCAGTGCTAGTAATACCTACGAGCAGTACTTC
TRBV4-3	TRBD2	many	TRBJ2-7	CASSQASREGVQYF	TGCGCCAGCAGCCAAGCCTCGCGGGAGGGCGTGCAGTACTTC
TRBV20-1	.	.	TRBJ1-2	CSGIKGGVGYTF	TGCAGTGGGATTAAGGGGGGGGTGGGCTACACCTTC
TRBV3-1	.	many	TRBJ2-5	CASSQLIRRVGFETQYF	TGTGCCAGCAGCCAACTCATCCGCAGGGTAGGGTTCGAGACCCAGTACTTC
TRBV6-5	.	many	TRBJ2-7	CASSFAGEQYF	TGTGCCAGCAGTTTCGCCGGCGAGCAGTACTTC
TRBV3-1	.	few	TRBJ2-7	CASSQVGSSHEQYF	TGTGCCAGCAGCCAAGTAGGGAGCTCACACGAGCAGTACTTC
TRBV29-1	TRBD2	.	TRBJ2-7	CSVWTSGSEQYF	TGCAGCGTTTGGACTAGCGGGAGTGAGCAGTACTTC
TRBV2	TRBD1	many	TRBJ1-5	CASSVGQGDQPQHF	TGTGCCAGCAGTGTTGGACAGGGGGATCAGCCCCAGCATTTT
TRBV28	.	.	TRBJ2-2	CASSAPGTHNTGELFF	TGTGCCAGCAGTGCCCCCGGGACACACAACACCGGGGAGCTGTTTTTT
TRBV20-1	.	few	TRBJ2-7	CSARDWGTGSYEQYF	TGCAGTGCTAGAGATTGGGGGACCGGGTCCTACGAGCAGTACTTC
TRBV9	.	few	TRBJ2-7	CASSVEGTASYEQYF	TGTGCCAGCAGCGTAGAAGGGACTGCCAGCTACGAGCAGTACTTC
TRBV3-1	.	many	TRBJ2-5	CASSQDGGGETQYF	TGTGCCAGCAGCCAAGACGGTGGCGGGGAGACCCAGTACTTC
TRBV5-6	.	.	TRBJ2-1	CASSWGSDNEQFF	TGTGCCAGCAGCTGGGGGTCGGACAATGAGCAGTTCTTC
TRBV2	.	many	TRBJ1-2	CASSEGGAGYYGYTF	TGTGCCAGCAGTGAAGGAGGGGCAGGGTACTATGGCTACACCTTC
TRBV30	.	.	TRBJ1-4	CAWSWDDREKLFF	TGTGCCTGGAGTTGGGACGATCGCGAAAAACTGTTTTTT
TRBV28	TRBD1	many	TRBJ2-7	CASSPTGVLDEQYF	TGTGCCAGCAGTCCGACAGGGGTATTGGACGAGCAGTACTTC
TRBV29-1	TRBD1	many	TRBJ1-1	CSAKGPGGNTEAFF	TGCAGCGCGAAGGGGCCAGGGGGAAACACTGAAGCTTTCTTT
TRBV4-1	TRBD1	.	TRBJ1-2	CASSQDRTGIHYGYTF	TGCGCCAGCAGCCAAGATCGGACAGGGATACACTATGGCTACACCTTC
TRBV20-1	.	many	TRBJ2-3	CSATEVWPRTDTQYF	TGCAGTGCTACAGAGGTCTGGCCTCGCACAGATACGCAGTATTTT
TRBV11-3	.	many	TRBJ1-1	CASSLEGGMQAFF	TGTGCCAGCAGCTTAGAAGGCGGGATGCAAGCTTTCTTT
TRBV20-1	TRBD2	few	TRBJ2-2	CSARGSGGTSDTGELFF	TGCAGTGCTAGAGGTAGTGGGGGGACTAGCGACACCGGGGAGCTGTTTTTT
TRBV6-1	TRBD2	many	TRBJ2-1	CASSDLAGGPVEQFF	TGTGCCAGCAGTGATTTAGCGGGAGGGCCGGTTGAGCAGTTCTTC
TRBV27	.	many	TRBJ2-1	CASSFSVARGLASYNEQFF	TGTGCCAGCAGTTTTAGTGTTGCTCGTGGGCTAGCTTCCTACAATGAGCAGTTCTTC
TRBV7-9	TRBD2	few	TRBJ2-3	CASSLTAGGPDTQYF	TGTGCCAGCAGCTTGACAGCGGGAGGGCCAGATACGCAGTATTTT
TRBV28	.	many	TRBJ1-2	CASSPRRASPYGYTF	TGTGCCAGCAGTCCAAGGAGGGCGAGCCCGTATGGCTACACCTTC
TRBV6-1	.	many	TRBJ2-3	CASAKDRAGDTQYF	TGTGCCAGCGCAAAAGACAGGGCGGGGGATACGCAGTATTTT
TRBV6-1	.	few	TRBJ1-6	CASSPVRGSLHF	TGTGCCAGCAGCCCCGTCAGGGGTTCCCTCCACTTT
TRBV15	TRBD2	.	TRBJ2-5	CATSRVRTSEETQYF	TGTGCCACCAGCAGAGTGAGGACTAGCGAAGAGACCCAGTACTTC
TRBV12-3/TRBV12-4	.	.	TRBJ1-5	CASTSRGFNQPQHF	TGTGCCAGCACTTCTAGGGGGTTCAATCAGCCCCAGCATTTT
TRBV5-1	.	.	TRBJ2-2	CASSWGGTRKVAGELFF	TGCGCCAGCAGCTGGGGCGGGACAAGGAAAGTTGCCGGGGAGCTGTTTTTT
TRBV20-1	TRBD2	.	TRBJ2-7	CSARDWGSGRGEQYF	TGCAGTGCTAGAGATTGGGGTAGCGGGAGGGGTGAGCAGTACTTC
TRBV2	.	.	TRBJ1-1	CASNSDRGAFF	TGTGCCAGCAATTCTGACAGAGGGGCTTTCTTT
TRBV6-1	.	many	TRBJ1-5	CASSSGRFNQPQHF	TGTGCCAGCTCCTCGGGCAGGTTCAATCAGCCCCAGCATTTT
TRBV2	TRBD1	many	TRBJ1-2	CASSGGPTGGDGYTF	TGTGCCAGCAGTGGGGGACCGACAGGGGGCGATGGCTACACCTTC
TRBV30	.	few	TRBJ2-3	CAWSGRPSTDTQYF	TGTGCCTGGAGTGGGCGCCCCAGCACAGATACGCAGTATTTT
TRBV2	.	many	TRBJ1-1	CASSVLNTEAFF	TGTGCCAGCAGTGTCCTCAACACTGAAGCTTTCTTT
TRBV19	.	few	TRBJ1-5	CASTPFGGTHLGPQHF	TGTGCCAGTACCCCCTTCGGGGGGACCCACCTAGGGCCCCAGCATTTT
TRBV3-1	.	many	TRBJ2-3	CASSQLNTDTQYF	TGTGCCAGCAGCCAACTAAACACAGATACGCAGTATTTT
TRBV6-2/TRBV6-3	TRBD2	many	TRBJ2-6	CASTPGTSGRASGANVLTF	TGTGCCAGCACCCCCGGGACTAGCGGGAGGGCCTCTGGGGCCAACGTCCTGACTTTC
TRBV7-2	TRBD2	many	TRBJ2-1	CASSQLAGGPNEQFF	TGTGCCAGCAGCCAACTAGCGGGAGGGCCCAATGAGCAGTTCTTC
TRBV18	.	few	TRBJ1-2	CASSPAAVIYGYTF	TGTGCCAGCTCACCAGCAGCGGTGATCTATGGCTACACCTTC
TRBV30	.	many	TRBJ2-1	CAWSGTDNEQFF	TGTGCCTGGAGTGGGACGGACAATGAGCAGTTCTTC
TRBV12-5	TRBD2	.	TRBJ2-1	CAGAAPSGSTNEQFF	TGTGCTGGTGCTGCCCCTAGCGGGAGTACCAATGAGCAGTTCTTC
TRBV20-1	.	many	TRBJ2-7	CSARDQAGSYEQYF	TGCAGTGCTAGAGATCAGGCGGGCTCCTACGAGCAGTACTTC
TRBV29-1	.	.	TRBJ2-2	CGFRVTGELFF	TGCGGCTTCAGGGTAACCGGGGAGCTGTTTTTT
TRBV28	TRBD1	.	TRBJ1-6	CASSIGGRGNSPLHF	TGTGCCAGCAGTATAGGGGGCCGAGGGAATTCACCCCTCCACTTT
TRBV12-3/TRBV12-4	.	many	TRBJ1-1	CATGRDPDAEAFF	TGTGCCACCGGGAGGGACCCCGATGCTGAAGCTTTCTTT
TRBV9	TRBD2	.	TRBJ2-3	CASRRSGRGSTDTQYF	TGTGCCAGCAGGCGGAGCGGGAGAGGGAGCACAGATACGCAGTATTTT
TRBV28	TRBD2	.	TRBJ2-2	CASTPWGSMGGGELFF	TGTGCCAGCACCCCCTGGGGATCAATGGGAGGGGGGGAGCTGTTTTTT